One sample yielded the 22 T cell receptor beta chains listed below, sequenced in a study of cytomegalovirus exposure and HLA in healthy donors. The study ran its PCR with 60 Vbeta and 13 Jbeta primers. The data were produced by immunoSEQ multiplex PCR, yet TCRdb's version contains in-frame clones alone and is incomplete. The sample records over 150,000 clones, around 90% being singletons. The sequenced material came from PBMCs. These receptors all stem from a young woman in good health and CMV-seronegative.

Worth noting for this clone: Other DNA sequences within the sample encode an identical CDR3. The chain employs TRBV27 and TRBJ1-5; TRBD1 agrees at 7 bases. J gave up 6 bases and V 10 bases, and 15 bases lay outside the gene matches. Looked up from germline, CDR1 is MNHEY and CDR2 is SMNVEV (reference sequence). This CDR3 comprises 15 residues. The CDR3, as DNA: TGTGCCACCAAGCCTTTCCGGGACAGAGGTCAGCCCCAGCATTTT. The encoded protein is CATKPFRDRGQPQHF.

J is TRBJ1-2 and V is TRBV25-1, with D perhaps TRBD1 (6 bases). This CDR3 is built from 13 residues. The germline gives CDR1 MGHDK, CDR2 SYGVNS. Trimming left V 4 bases short and J 6 bases short, with 12 bases between. CDR3 in amino acids: CASSGPGGHGYTF. The CDR3 region has the DNA TGTGCCAGCAGTGGCCCCGGGGGGCATGGCTACACCTTC.

This clone has only a few counts. This sequence joins TRBV19 and TRBJ1-4, with D unclear. V was shortened by 2 bases and J by 10 bases, with 8 bases between the two germline ends. Per the germline V gene, CDR1 is LNHDA and CDR2 is SQIVND (reference sequence). The CDR3 consists of 12 residues. CDR3: CASSIKGGKLFF. The CDR3 coding sequence is TGTGCCAGTAGTATAAAGGGAGGAAAACTGTTTTTT. Looking up the rest from reference TRBV19 and TRBJ1-4 gives the full variable domain: DGGITQSPKYLFRKEGQNVTLSCEQNLNHDAMYWYRQDPGQGLRLIYYSQIVNDFQKGDIAEGYSVSREKKESFPLTVTSAQKNPTAFYLCASSIKGGKLFFGSGTQLSVL.

The rearrangement links TRBV14 to TRBJ1-2; D is perhaps TRBD1 (6 bases). Trimming took 4 bases from V and 7 from J, leaving 16 bases between them. Germline values: CDR1 SGHDN, CDR2 FVKESK. This CDR3 contains 14 residues. The CDR3 region is CASSLTRTATGYTF. The CDR3 nucleotides read TGTGCCAGCAGCCTCACGCGGACAGCGACTGGCTACACCTTC.

The V gene is TRBV7-2, the J gene TRBJ2-7, with 10 bases fitting TRBD2. V was clipped by 5 bases and J by 0 bases; unmatched bases: 4. Germline CDR1 SGHTA, CDR2 FQGNSA. CDR3 length equals 15 residues. CDR3 residues: CASSISGGSSYEQYF. The CDR3 DNA follows: TGTGCCAGCAGCATTAGCGGGGGGAGCTCCTACGAGCAGTACTTC.

This chain joins TRBV29-1 and TRBJ2-3, with 13 bases lining up with TRBD2. CDR1 and CDR2 (germline): SQVTM, ANQGSEA. V shed 4 bases, J shed 3 bases, and the junction held 4 bases outside the gene matches. CDR3 length: 15 amino acids. CDR3 in amino acids: CSVGLAGGGTDTQYF. The CDR3 nucleotides read TGCAGCGTTGGACTAGCGGGAGGAGGGACAGATACGCAGTATTTT.

This sequence joins TRBV6-5 and TRBJ1-2; 9 bases are shared with TRBD1. V dropped 4 bases and J dropped 7; count of bases not matched to a gene: 13. CDR1 is MNHEY and CDR2 is SVGAGI in the germline V gene. The CDR3 has 16 residues. The CDR3 reads CASSFLPGQGGSGYTF. As DNA, the CDR3 is TGTGCCAGCAGTTTTCTCCCGGGACAGGGTGGCTCTGGCTACACCTTC.

Details on this clone: Other nucleotide sequences from this sample produce the same CDR3. The CDR3 DNA reads as TGTGCCAGCAGCTTAGGGTCCGGGACAGGAGATGAAAAACTGTTTTTT. It yields the protein CASSLGSGTGDEKLFF. The chain uses TRBV13 and TRBJ1-4, with 8 bases fitting TRBD1. Germline V gives CDR1 PRHDT, CDR2 FYEKMQ (reference sequence). CDR3 length equals 16 residues. Trimming removed 0 bases from V and 6 bases from J; junction bases left unmatched: 6.

About this clone itself: This sample includes further DNA sequences coding for the same CDR3. The V and J genes are TRBV7-2 and TRBJ2-7, with 7 positions matching TRBD1. The CDR3 loop spans 14 amino acids. The V segment lost 4 bases and the J segment 2 bases; nucleotides outside the gene matches: 5. CDR1 SGHTA and CDR2 FQGNSA come from the germline V gene. The CDR3 DNA is TGTGCCAGCAGCTATGCAGGGGGACCCTACGAGCAGTACTTC. The encoded protein is CASSYAGGPYEQYF.

This sequence joins TRBV7-9 and TRBJ1-2, with TRBD1 matching 7 bases. CDR1 SEHNR and CDR2 FQNEAQ come from the germline V gene (reference sequence). The V and J ends lost 4 bases and 0 bases, in that order; junction bases with no gene match: 5. The CDR3 is 15 amino acids. The CDR3 DNA reads as TGTGCCAGCAGCTGGATCCAGGGGGCTAACTATGGCTACACCTTC. Encoded protein: CASSWIQGANYGYTF.

This clone showed up just once. The V gene is TRBV29-1, the J gene TRBJ1-2; tentatively, D is TRBD1 (6 bases). V shed 4 bases and J shed 8 bases, with 11 bases lying between them. CDR1 and CDR2 from the germline V gene are SQVTM and ANQGSEA. The CDR3 runs to 11 residues. The CDR3 DNA follows: TGCAGCGTTGCACAGGGACCCGGCTACACCTTC. As protein: CSVAQGPGYTF.

V gene TRBV18 combines with J gene TRBJ2-5; D might be TRBD1 (5 bases). The end of the DNA aligns better with TRBJ2-7, so the J call may be wrong. Per germline, CDR1 KGHSH and CDR2 LQKENI. This CDR3 has 13 amino acids. The DNA of the CDR3 is TGTGCCAGCTCACTTGCGCAGGGTTACGAGCAGTACTTC. It codes for CASSLAQGYEQYF.

The genes are TRBV6-6 and TRBJ1-3, with TRBD1 matching 7 bases. V trimming: 4 bases; J trimming: 5 bases; junction bases outside the gene matches: 11. The CDR3 sequence is 16 residues long. Germline V gene data show CDR1 as MNHNY and CDR2 as SVGAGI (reference sequence). CDR3 amino acids: CASSLSGTEHRNTIYF. The DNA for the CDR3 is TGTGCCAGCAGTTTGTCCGGGACAGAGCATCGAAACACCATATATTTT.

This chain links TRBV18 with TRBJ1-1; 9 nucleotides match TRBD1. Per germline, CDR1 KGHSH and CDR2 LQKENI. With V trimmed by 3 bases and J by 4 bases, 6 bases remained unmatched. The CDR3 runs to 15 residues. CDR3 protein: CASSPGTGSSTEAFF. Written as DNA, the CDR3 is TGTGCCAGCTCACCCGGGACAGGGTCAAGCACTGAAGCTTTCTTT.

The chain uses TRBV5-1 and TRBJ2-7; D not certain. The germline CDR1 and CDR2 sequences are SGHRS and YFSETQ. V shed 1 base and J shed 3 bases, with 11 bases lying between them. The CDR3 runs 14 residues. The CDR3 nucleotides are TGCGCCAGCAGCTTGACCATAACGAGCTACGAGCAGTACTTC. Translating it yields CASSLTITSYEQYF.

This clone was seen a single time. The rearrangement joins TRBV7-9 to TRBJ2-4; TRBD2 is a possible D gene (6 bases). In germline, CDR1 is SEHNR, CDR2 FQNEAQ (reference sequence). V lost 5 bases, J lost 11 bases, and 13 bases lay in between. This CDR3 is built from 12 residues. CDR3 in amino acids: CASSPGELLQYF. Here the CDR3 DNA reads TGTGCCAGCAGCCCGGGAGAGCTCCTTCAGTACTTC.

The V and J genes are TRBV7-3 and TRBJ2-7; 11 bases fit TRBD1. V was pared by 1 base and J by 3 bases, with 11 bases of the junction left unmatched. The germline V gene encodes CDR1 SGHTA and CDR2 FQGTGA. The CDR3 length is 18 residues. The CDR3 bases are TGTGCCAGCAGCTTAATCGGGGGCCGGGACAGGGGGATCTACGAGCAGTACTTC. Amino acids: CASSLIGGRDRGIYEQYF.

The J gene is TRBJ2-7, the V gene TRBV7-8; a weak D match, TRBD1 (7 bases). There are 15 residues in the CDR3. CDR1 is SGHVS and CDR2 is FQNEAQ in the germline V gene. The ends were cut back, 1 base at V and 3 bases at J, with 13 bases in the middle. CDR3: CASSLGGDRFYEQYF. The DNA of the CDR3 is TGTGCCAGCAGCTTAGGGGGGGACAGATTCTACGAGCAGTACTTC.

About this clone: Other nucleotide sequences in the sample specify the same CDR3. This chain connects TRBV4-3 to TRBJ2-7, with D perhaps matching TRBD2 (6 bases). The CDR3 runs 15 residues. With 3 bases removed from V and 2 bases from J, the gap between germline ends came to 14 bases. Germline-derived CDR1 and CDR2 are LGHNA and YSLEER. The CDR3 loop is CASSQDLGGTYEQYF. The CDR3 DNA sequence: TGCGCCAGCAGCCAGGATCTGGGGGGAACCTACGAGCAGTACTTC.

This clone was counted a few times. This sequence joins TRBV6-1 and TRBJ2-7, with a weak D call TRBD2 (6 bases). This CDR3 comprises 13 residues. Germline V gene data show CDR1 as MNHNS and CDR2 as SASEGT. The V and J ends lost 6 bases and 1 base respectively, with 10 bases between them. The CDR3 sequence: CASSAGTSYEQYF. As DNA, the CDR3 is TGTGCCAGCAGCGCCGGGACTTCCTACGAGCAGTACTTC.

V is TRBV18 and J is TRBJ2-7, with 11 bases matching TRBD1. The V gene's germline CDR1 is KGHSH and CDR2 LQKENI. The CDR3 is 15 residues long. V lost 2 bases and J lost 6; bases outside the gene matches: 6. The CDR3 DNA reads TGTGCCAGCTCACCAGCCGTGGACAGGGGGCGCGAGCAGTACTTC. Translating gives CASSPAVDRGREQYF.

This clone was recorded only once. The chain couples TRBV28 to TRBJ1-1, with D unresolved. The CDR3 loop spans 13 amino acids. The V end was cut by 2 bases, the J end by 11 bases, with 15 bases between. Germline V CDR1 and CDR2: MDHEN, SYDVKM. The CDR3 loop is CASSLVGREKAFF. The DNA of the CDR3 is TGTGCCAGCAGTTTAGTCGGGCGGGAGAAGGCTTTCTTT.